The 4 T cell receptor beta chains given below trace back to one sample, sequenced in a study of cytomegalovirus exposure and HLA in healthy donors. PCR employed 60 Vbeta and 13 Jbeta primers. TCRdb keeps only in-frame clones here, not all; method: immunoSEQ multiplex PCR. In total, the table holds 50,000 or so clones. Sequenced: PBMCs. These receptors all come from a woman aged 60-75 years in good health and CMV-seropositive.

V usage is TRBV5-1 and J usage is TRBJ1-2; D uncertain. The germline V gene has CDR1 SGHRS and CDR2 YFSETQ. Trimming removed 4 bases from V and 1 base from J, with 11 bases in between. CDR3 length: 14 amino acids. The CDR3 spells CASSPRTVNYGYTF. The CDR3 DNA reads TGCGCCAGCAGCCCCCGGACTGTTAACTATGGCTACACCTTC.

The gene calls are TRBV6-5 and TRBJ1-2, with TRBD1 matching 9 bases. The CDR3 extends over 15 amino acids. Germline CDR1 MNHEY, CDR2 SVGAGI. The V and J ends lost 4 bases and 4 bases, in that order; junction bases with no gene match: 7. DNA of the CDR3: TGTGCCAGCAGTTCCGGACAGGGGCCCCGCTATGGCTACACCTTC. It codes for CASSSGQGPRYGYTF.

The V call is TRBV7-8, the J call TRBJ2-1; 7 bases fit TRBD2. From germline, CDR1 is SGHVS and CDR2 FQNEAQ. V gave up 7 bases and J gave up 2 bases; unmatched junction bases: 5. The CDR3 is made up of 14 amino acids. CDR3 region: CASTGGTPYNEQFF. The CDR3 nucleotides are TGTGCCAGCACCGGGGGGACCCCCTACAATGAGCAGTTCTTC.

This chain connects TRBV10-3 to TRBJ2-2; maybe TRBD1 (6 bases). The V gene lost 10 bases and the J gene lost 10 bases, with 16 bases spanning the gap. CDR3 length: 12 residues. Germline-derived CDR1 and CDR2 are ENHRY and SYGVKD. The CDR3 nucleotides read TGTGCCACCAGCAGGGGTTCCGAGGAGCTGTTTTTT. Protein product: CATSRGSEELFF.